This passage covers 24 T cell receptor beta chains from one sample sequenced in a study of CD8 T cells in ankylosing spondylitis. The study, taken as a whole, reports: The study identified a TCR beta motif of under ten highly homologous variants that appeared characteristic of ankylosing spondylitis blood.

One entry per CDR3 protein results from TCRdb running MiXCR on the 5' RACE reads. The sample gives roughly 490,000 distinct CDR3 sequences, approximately 5.3% of which show up once; 3% to 4% is in the top ten. The antigens of these receptors remain unknown. Sequencing was done on a sample of blood, either unsorted or a sorted T cell fraction (not recorded which). The receptor source for this set is a male donor with ankylosing spondylitis.

This clonotype has a count of ten or more. The chain employs TRBV7-8 and TRBJ1-3; 9 bases are shared with TRBD1. This CDR3 has 16 residues. CDR1 is SGHVS and CDR2 is FQNEAQ in the germline V gene. Trimming removed 3 bases from V and 2 bases from J; junction bases left unmatched: 5. The CDR3 region is CASSFRRTGAGNTIYF. The CDR3 coding sequence is TGTGCCAGCAGCTTCCGTCGGACAGGGGCTGGAAACACCATATATTTT.

In this sample, this clonotype turned up many times. The chain couples TRBV28 to TRBJ2-1; D might be TRBD2 (5 bases). The CDR3 loop spans 13 amino acids. The V end lost 4 bases, the J end lost 2 bases, and 6 bases lay between the germline ends. CDR1 and CDR2 (germline): MDHEN, SYDVKM. CDR3 sequence: CASSSGAYNEQFF. DNA of the CDR3: TGTGCCAGCAGTTCCGGGGCCTACAATGAGCAGTTCTTC.

This clonotype was found many times. The rearrangement links TRBV28 to TRBJ2-7, with D possibly TRBD2 on 6 matching bases. Trimming stripped 7 bases from V and 5 bases from J, with 21 bases between. The CDR3 covers 15 residues. Germline CDR1 MDHEN, CDR2 SYDVKM. CDR3 sequence reads: CASTLGGIGRDEQYF. CDR3 bases: TGTGCCAGCACCCTCGGAGGGATAGGTCGCGACGAGCAGTACTTC.

There are many counts of this clonotype. The chain has TRBV10-3 and TRBJ1-5; TRBD1 agrees at 12 bases. This CDR3 region has 15 residues. V trimming: 6 bases; J trimming: 7 bases; junction bases outside the gene matches: 7. CDR1 and CDR2 (germline): ENHRY, SYGVKD. This CDR3 reads CAISTGTGGGQPQHF. CDR3 coding DNA: TGTGCCATCAGCACCGGGACAGGGGGCGGACAGCCCCAGCATTTT.

This clonotype came up many times. The chain carries TRBV29-1 and TRBJ2-7, with 12 bases lining up with TRBD1. The V and J ends lost 7 bases and 6 bases, in that order; junction bases with no gene match: 7. Per the germline V gene, CDR1 is SQVTM and CDR2 is ANQGSEA. CDR3 size: 13 residues. CDR3 protein: CSGTGTGGSEQYF. CDR3 sequence (DNA): TGCAGCGGGACCGGGACAGGGGGCTCCGAGCAGTACTTC.

This clonotype was counted ten times or more. The J gene is TRBJ1-1, the V gene TRBV7-3, with D perhaps matching TRBD1 (6 bases). Germline assignment: CDR1 SGHTA and CDR2 FQGTGA. This CDR3 spans 15 amino acids. Deletions cut 1 base from V and 1 base from J, with 10 bases between. CDR3 sequence (DNA): TGTGCCAGCAGCTTAAGAGGGGGGACGAACACTGAAGCTTTCTTT. Residues: CASSLRGGTNTEAFF.

This clonotype was detected many times. The V call is TRBV12-3 or TRBV12-4, the J call TRBJ1-4; weak D call: TRBD1 (5 bases). CDR3 length: 15 residues. The V gene lost 3 bases and the J gene lost 5 bases, with 13 bases spanning the gap. The DNA for the CDR3 is TGTGCCAGCAGTTTTGGGGCCCGCCGGAATGAAAAACTGTTTTTT. It specifies CASSFGARRNEKLFF.

This clonotype appeared many times. The chain carries TRBV11-2 and TRBJ2-5; D is undetermined. Deletions cut 1 base from V and 3 bases from J, with 6 bases between. The CDR3 runs to 13 residues. Germline V gene sequence: CDR1 SGHAT, CDR2 FQNNGV. The CDR3, as DNA: TGTGCCAGCAGCTTAGTCCTGAAAGAGACCCAGTACTTC. Translating gives CASSLVLKETQYF.

The chain joins TRBV7-9 to TRBJ2-7, with D perhaps given as TRBD1 or TRBD2 (5 bases each). The V end was cut by 6 bases, the J end by 9 bases, with 15 bases between. The CDR3 spans 12 residues. Germline V gives CDR1 SEHNR, CDR2 FQNEAQ (reference sequence). CDR3 bases: TGTGCCAGCAGAGGGGCCGGTCTAGCGCAGTACTTC. Protein sequence: CASRGAGLAQYF.

The rearrangement uses TRBV6-2 or TRBV6-3 and TRBJ2-1, with D perhaps matching TRBD1 (6 bases). CDR3 length equals 22 residues. Per the germline V gene, CDR1 is MNHEY and CDR2 is SVGEGT. V lost 8 bases, J lost 0 bases, and 35 bases lay in between. As DNA, the CDR3 is TGTGCCAGCCGGTTGGGGGCCCCCGGCACTCACCCTAGACCGAGCTCCTACAATGAGCAGTTCTTC. Protein sequence: CASRLGAPGTHPRPSSYNEQFF.

This clonotype was seen many times. This sequence joins TRBV28 and TRBJ2-4; D gene uncertain. Germline V gives CDR1 MDHEN, CDR2 SYDVKM. The V end lost 6 bases, the J end lost 5 bases, and 11 bases lay between the germline ends. The CDR3 spans 13 residues. CDR3 DNA: TGTGCCAGCAGGGAAGGTAGAGAAAACATTCAGTACTTC. Protein product: CASREGRENIQYF. Looking up the rest from reference TRBV28 and TRBJ2-4 gives the full variable domain: DVKVTQSSRYLVKRTGEKVFLECVQDMDHENMFWYRQDPGLGLRLIYFSYDVKMKEKGDIPEGYSVSREKKERFSLILESASTNQTSMYLCASREGRENIQYFGAGTRLSVL.

In its sample, this clonotype was seen many times. This chain joins TRBV6-1 and TRBJ1-1, with D unresolved. The length of the CDR3 is 15 residues. Trimming removed 5 bases at V and 7 bases at J, with 20 bases between. Germline V CDR1 and CDR2: MNHNS, SASEGT. This chain's CDR3 is CASSPTVEGHFEAFF. The CDR3 coding sequence is TGTGCCAGCAGTCCTACCGTGGAAGGGCACTTTGAAGCTTTCTTT.

This clonotype was picked up many times. This chain joins TRBV29-1 and TRBJ1-2, with D possibly matching TRBD1 (5 bases). V was clipped by 6 bases and J by 0 bases, with 11 bases between them. Germline lookup yields CDR1 SQVTM and CDR2 ANQGSEA. The CDR3 has 13 residues. CDR3 region: CSVMTDTNYGYTF. CDR3 in DNA: TGCAGCGTAATGACAGATACTAACTATGGCTACACCTTC.

The chain couples TRBV10-3 to TRBJ2-1; the D gene is possibly TRBD1 (5 bases). The CDR3 has 13 residues. CDR1 ENHRY and CDR2 SYGVKD come from the germline V gene. Trimming removed 8 bases from V and 4 bases from J, with 12 bases in between. The CDR3 region is CAISGIGYNEQFF. CDR3 nucleotides: TGTGCCATCTCAGGGATAGGGTACAATGAGCAGTTCTTC.

This clonotype was observed a few times. The V gene is TRBV9, the J gene TRBJ2-7, with 8 bases that match TRBD1. V trimming: 0 bases; J trimming: 2 bases; junction bases outside the gene matches: 4. Germline CDR1 is SGDLS and CDR2 is YYNGEE. This CDR3 has 15 residues. The CDR3 nucleotides are TGTGCCAGCAGCGTAGGAAGGACAGGGACCTACGAGCAGTACTTC. Its translation: CASSVGRTGTYEQYF.

This clonotype showed up many times. The chain joins TRBV4-2 to TRBJ2-3; TRBD1 might be the D (6 bases). The CDR3 covers 13 residues. Deletions cut 4 bases from V and 5 bases from J, with 10 bases between. CDR1 and CDR2 (germline): LGHNA, YNFKEQ. CDR3 residues: CASSRSQGDTQYF. DNA for the CDR3: TGTGCCAGCAGCCGCTCACAGGGAGATACGCAGTATTTT.

This clonotype came up many times. The chain is built from TRBV12-3 or TRBV12-4 and TRBJ1-2, with D tentatively TRBD1 (6 bases). V lost 6 bases to trimming and J lost 7 bases, with 15 bases between them. The CDR3 is made up of 13 amino acids. The CDR3 coding sequence is TGTGCCAGCAGCACAGGGTCGTGGGGTGGCTACACCTTC. Translation: CASSTGSWGGYTF.

The V call is TRBV11-2, the J call TRBJ1-4; D call uncertain. The CDR3 is 18 amino acids. The ends were cut back, 1 base at V and 4 bases at J, with 19 bases in the middle. Germline CDR1 SGHAT, CDR2 FQNNGV. Here the CDR3 reads CASSLVGRLSFGNEKLFF. In nucleotides, the CDR3 is TGTGCCAGCAGCTTAGTGGGAAGGCTATCTTTCGGTAATGAAAAACTGTTTTTT.

This clonotype occurred many times. V usage is TRBV5-1 and J usage is TRBJ2-3; a weak D match, TRBD2 (5 bases). Germline assignment: CDR1 SGHRS and CDR2 YFSETQ. There are 13 residues in the CDR3. Deletions cut 0 bases from V and 7 bases from J, with 9 bases between. CDR3 coding DNA: TGCGCCAGCAGCTTGGAGAGGGTGAATACGCAGTATTTT. Protein product: CASSLERVNTQYF.

The table lists this clonotype with many counts. The chain couples TRBV5-1 to TRBJ1-2; 7 nucleotides match TRBD1. V trimming: 3 bases; J trimming: 4 bases; junction bases outside the gene matches: 6. The CDR3 covers 14 residues. Germline CDR1 is SGHRS and CDR2 is YFSETQ. CDR3 amino acids: CASSSTGTVYGYTF. For the CDR3, the DNA is TGCGCCAGCAGCTCTACCGGGACAGTCTATGGCTACACCTTC.

This clonotype turned up a few times. The chain has TRBV7-6 and TRBJ2-2, with TRBD1 matching over 7 bases. Germline V gene lookup returns CDR1 SGHVS and CDR2 FNYEAQ. This CDR3 has 18 residues. With V trimmed by 4 bases and J by 6 bases, 17 bases remained unmatched. The CDR3 DNA sequence: TGTGCCAGCAGCTCTCGGGACAGAGGCCGAATGGGATCCGGGGAGCTGTTTTTT. It translates to CASSSRDRGRMGSGELFF.

This chain links TRBV6-2 or TRBV6-3 with TRBJ2-1, with no clear D. V was trimmed by 3 bases and J by 1 base, leaving 7 bases between them. Germline V gene lookup returns CDR1 MNHEY and CDR2 SVGEGT. CDR3 length: 14 amino acids. CDR3 region: CASSYHGSYNEQFF. As DNA, the CDR3 is TGTGCCAGCAGTTATCACGGATCCTACAATGAGCAGTTCTTC.

This clonotype was observed at least ten times. V gene TRBV6-5 combines with J gene TRBJ2-2; D is unclear. The germline gives CDR1 MNHEY, CDR2 SVGAGI. V lost 2 bases, J lost 3 bases, and 13 bases lay in between. The CDR3 totals 16 residues. The DNA of the CDR3 is TGTGCCAGCAGTTACCTAAGCGCGCCTTACACCGGGGAGCTGTTTTTT. Translated: CASSYLSAPYTGELFF.

This clonotype was counted ten times or more. V and J are TRBV4-2 and TRBJ1-5; possibly TRBD1 for D (5 bases). Trimming took off 1 base at V and 8 bases at J, with 27 bases between the two ends. From germline, CDR1 is LGHNA and CDR2 YNFKEQ. This CDR3 contains 19 residues. DNA of the CDR3: TGTGCCAGCAGCCAAGGGCATACGAACCCTAGACTGGGGGAAAAGCCCCAGCATTTT. This translates into CASSQGHTNPRLGEKPQHF.